This TCR beta chain was found in a study of sequential checkpoint blockade in melanoma. Study background: Patients were randomized 1:1 to nivolumab-then-ipilimumab or ipilimumab-then-nivolumab first-line. Each arm's sequence ended with maintenance nivolumab.

Documented treatment: randomized to nivolumab then ipilimumab (arm A) or the reverse (arm B). DNA-damaging chemotherapy had not been given to any patient beforehand. Sequenced by immunoSEQ multiplex PCR; TCRdb stores in-frame clones only, minus some. The data show 25,000 to 30,000 clones, 75% to 85% seen once. This TCR was sampled from a human donor with melanoma. Sequencing used CD8+ T cells sorted from blood (inferred from file names), obtained from a patient given nivolumab and ipilimumab in sequence.

CDR3 DNA: TGTGCCAGCAGCTTAGGCCCTGTGACAAAAGCGGAGGAGACCCAGTACTTC. The encoded protein is CASSLGPVTKAEETQYF. V usage is TRBV7-8 and J usage is TRBJ2-5; maybe TRBD2 (5 bases). The germline V gene encodes CDR1 SGHVS and CDR2 FQNEAQ. Deletions cut 1 base from V and 5 bases from J, with 20 bases between. The CDR3 is made up of 17 amino acids.